This entry lists 32 T cell receptor beta chains sequenced from one sample in a study of blood T cells in healthy people across ages. With a J-beta primer mix and a sample-barcoded 5' primer, a second PCR ran about 7 to 12 cycles. TCRdb recomputed calls from the 5' RACE reads with MiXCR, one row per CDR3 protein. The repertoire holds 1.5 million to 2 million distinct CDR3 sequences, with around 36% as singletons. The sequenced material came from blood. The receptors come from a woman in her 30s in good health.

This chain joins TRBV20-1 and TRBJ2-3; 10 bases agree with TRBD1. The CDR3 has 15 residues. The J segment lost 4 bases and the V segment lost 5 bases, leaving 9 bases of the junction unmatched. Germline V gives CDR1 DFQATT, CDR2 SNEGSKA (reference sequence). CDR3 residues: CSAVVAGQGSDTQYF. The CDR3 coding sequence is TGCAGTGCTGTGGTGGCGGGACAGGGGTCAGATACGCAGTATTTT.

The rearrangement uses TRBV5-1 and TRBJ2-3; TRBD2 agrees at 9 bases. With V trimmed by 4 bases and J by 5 bases, 11 bases remained unmatched. The CDR3 consists of 16 residues. Germline CDR1 SGHRS, CDR2 YFSETQ. DNA for the CDR3: TGCGCCAGCAGCGAATCCAGCGGGAGGCGGGTAGATACGCAGTATTTT. This codes for CASSESSGRRVDTQYF.

The chain links TRBV6-1 to TRBJ2-7; possibly TRBD2 for D (6 bases). Germline V CDR1 and CDR2: MNHNS, SASEGT. V lost 1 base and J 7 bases, leaving 11 bases between the germline ends. CDR3 length: 13 residues. The CDR3 region has the DNA TGTGCCAGCAGTGAAGTGGGCGCGGGAGAGCAGTACTTC. It is translated as CASSEVGAGEQYF.

The rearrangement uses TRBV4-2 and TRBJ2-3; a weak D match, TRBD2 (6 bases). V dropped 0 bases and J dropped 6 bases, with 10 bases sitting between them. CDR3 size: 14 residues. Germline-derived CDR1 and CDR2 are LGHNA and YNFKEQ. CDR3 protein: CASSQDLGGDTQYF. The CDR3 coding sequence is TGTGCCAGCAGCCAAGATCTGGGGGGTGATACGCAGTATTTT.

This clonotype occurred many times. The CDR3 DNA sequence: TGCAGCGTCGCCCTGGGTAGCGGGAGGTTCGACGAGCAGTACTTC. This translates into CSVALGSGRFDEQYF. V is TRBV29-1 and J is TRBJ2-7; 10 bases agree with TRBD2. V dropped 6 bases and J dropped 5; count of bases not matched to a gene: 13. Germline CDR1 is SQVTM and CDR2 is ANQGSEA. There are 15 residues in the CDR3.

This chain joins TRBV27 and TRBJ1-4, with 7 bases aligning to TRBD1. The V gene's germline CDR1 is MNHEY and CDR2 SMNVEV (reference sequence). V was clipped by 4 bases and J by 4 bases; unmatched bases: 3. This CDR3 contains 14 residues. The CDR3 spells CASSWRQGNEKLFF. CDR3 nucleotide sequence: TGTGCCAGCAGTTGGAGACAGGGTAATGAAAAACTGTTTTTT.

The chain uses TRBV27 and TRBJ1-5; tentative D call: TRBD1 (5 bases). Trimming removed 4 bases from V and 9 bases from J, with 13 bases in between. CDR1 and CDR2 (germline): MNHEY, SMNVEV (reference sequence). This CDR3 is 13 amino acids long. The CDR3 here is CASSYDGASPQHF. CDR3 nucleotide sequence: TGTGCCAGCAGTTACGACGGGGCGTCGCCCCAGCATTTT.

There are a few counts of this clonotype. The chain couples TRBV27 to TRBJ1-5; TRBD1 matches at 7 bases. The CDR3 totals 17 residues. The junction had 5 bases not matched to a gene; V was cut back by 0 bases and J by 0 bases. CDR1 is MNHEY, CDR2 SMNVEV, per germline (reference sequence). Here the CDR3 reads CASSLSQGDYSNQPQHF. CDR3 DNA sequence: TGTGCCAGCAGTTTATCGCAGGGGGATTATAGCAATCAGCCCCAGCATTTT.

The chain carries TRBV14 and TRBJ2-2, with D possibly TRBD2 on 5 matching bases. CDR3 length equals 13 residues. V lost 4 bases and J 4 bases, leaving 7 bases between the germline ends. In germline, CDR1 is SGHDN, CDR2 FVKESK. The CDR3 here is CASSPGITGELFF. DNA for the CDR3: TGTGCCAGCAGCCCCGGGATCACCGGGGAGCTGTTTTTT.

The V gene is TRBV18, the J gene TRBJ2-7, with TRBD2 matching 9 bases. From germline, CDR1 is KGHSH and CDR2 LQKENI. CDR3 length: 15 residues. V gave up 3 bases and J gave up 0 bases; unmatched junction bases: 3. CDR3: CASSPVAGDSYEQYF. CDR3 bases: TGTGCCAGCTCACCGGTAGCGGGGGACTCCTACGAGCAGTACTTC.

This clonotype was detected a few times. The chain couples TRBV20-1 to TRBJ2-1, with 7 nucleotides matching TRBD2. From germline, CDR1 is DFQATT and CDR2 SNEGSKA (reference sequence). The CDR3 has 11 amino acids. Trimming at V came to 6 bases and at J to 10 bases, leaving 6 bases not matched to a gene. The CDR3 DNA reads TGCAGTGCAGGGACTACAGGCGAGCAGTTCTTC. This gives the protein CSAGTTGEQFF.

This clonotype was found a few times. J is TRBJ2-1 and V is TRBV27; D possibly uses TRBD1 or TRBD2 (5 bases each). The germline V gene encodes CDR1 MNHEY and CDR2 SMNVEV (reference sequence). The CDR3 sequence is 14 residues long. Trimming stripped 8 bases from V and 4 bases from J, with 15 bases between. CDR3 amino acids: CASVRDGAYNEQFF. CDR3 DNA sequence: TGTGCCAGCGTCCGGGACGGGGCATACAATGAGCAGTTCTTC.

The rearrangement joins TRBV28 to TRBJ2-7; D is possibly TRBD1 (6 bases). The germline gives CDR1 MDHEN, CDR2 SYDVKM. This CDR3 has 15 residues. V dropped 6 bases and J dropped 0 bases, with 15 bases sitting between them. This chain's CDR3 is CASRTDRTSSYEQYF. The CDR3 DNA follows: TGTGCCAGCAGAACCGACAGGACAAGCTCCTACGAGCAGTACTTC.

The V gene is TRBV18, the J gene TRBJ2-4, with 11 bases matching TRBD2. Judging by the DNA end, TRBJ2-7 fits better; the J call may be wrong. The CDR3 consists of 18 residues. From germline, CDR1 is KGHSH and CDR2 LQKENI. CDR3 sequence (DNA): TGTGCCAGCTCACGCGTTAGCGGGGGGGCCTCGGCTGTCCACGAGCAGTACTTC. Translation gives CASSRVSGGASAVHEQYF.

The chain recombines TRBV20-1 with TRBJ2-5, with 7 bases aligning to TRBD2. The CDR3 extends over 14 amino acids. The germline V gene encodes CDR1 DFQATT and CDR2 SNEGSKA (reference sequence). V shed 5 bases, J shed 5 bases, and the junction held 11 bases outside the gene matches. Here the CDR3 DNA reads TGCAGTGCTTCCCGGGGGGACGCCCGGGAGACCCAGTACTTC. It encodes CSASRGDARETQYF.

This chain joins TRBV20-1 and TRBJ2-5; perhaps TRBD1 as D (6 bases). V was shortened by 0 bases and J by 0 bases, with 8 bases between the two germline ends. CDR1 and CDR2 from the germline V gene are DFQATT and SNEGSKA (reference sequence). The CDR3 runs to 14 residues. DNA for the CDR3: TGCAGTGCTAGAGAGAGGGGGAACCAAGAGACCCAGTACTTC. Encoded protein: CSARERGNQETQYF.

As for this clonotype: A much more abundant neighbour one base away suggests this may be a read error. The chain carries TRBV20-1 and TRBJ2-7; 10 nucleotides align to TRBD2. The CDR3 spans 16 residues. The ends lost 3 bases at V and 6 bases at J; junction bases unmatched: 14. Germline assignment: CDR1 DFQATT and CDR2 SNEGSKA (reference sequence). CDR3 coding DNA: TGCAGTGCTAGCTTTCTGATTAGCGGGAGGTTCTTCGAGCAGTACTTC. This codes for CSASFLISGRFFEQYF.

This clonotype was found a few times. The J gene is TRBJ2-1, the V gene TRBV7-3, with 7 bases lining up with TRBD2. With V trimmed by 5 bases and J by 0 bases, 7 bases remained unmatched. The CDR3 extends over 16 amino acids. Germline lookup yields CDR1 SGHTA and CDR2 FQGTGA. CDR3 in amino acids: CASSLDPGGSYNEQFF. The CDR3 nucleotides read TGTGCCAGCAGCCTGGACCCGGGGGGCTCCTACAATGAGCAGTTCTTC.

This clonotype showed up just a few times. The J gene is TRBJ2-5, the V gene TRBV20-1; 9 nucleotides match TRBD2. V shed 3 bases, J shed 2 bases, and the junction held 16 bases outside the gene matches. The CDR3 spans 18 residues. Germline V gene lookup returns CDR1 DFQATT and CDR2 SNEGSKA (reference sequence). The CDR3 DNA sequence: TGCAGTGCTAGGAGCCCCGGTCGAGCGGGAGGTTGGCAAGAGACCCAGTACTTC. The encoded protein is CSARSPGRAGGWQETQYF.

This clonotype was detected once. The chain employs TRBV3-1 and TRBJ1-2; D is perhaps TRBD1 (6 bases). V lost 1 base and J 8 bases, leaving 20 bases between the germline ends. Looked up from germline, CDR1 is LGHDT and CDR2 is YNNKEL (reference sequence). CDR3 size: 16 residues. In DNA, the CDR3 is TGTGCCAGCAGCCAAGTGGTCAGGGGATTGGGATACGGCTACACCTTC. Protein: CASSQVVRGLGYGYTF.

Notes on this clonotype: At one of its ends the junction is not consistent with the germline gene, which may arise from a read error. This chain uses TRBV5-6 with TRBJ2-5; 10 nucleotides line up with TRBD2. Germline CDR1 is SGHDT and CDR2 is YYEEEE. The CDR3 is 15 residues long. In DNA form, the CDR3 reads TGTGCCAGCAGCTTGATGGGACTAGCGCCGGAGACCCGGTACTTC. Translating it yields CASSLMGLAPETRYF.

Here the CDR3 DNA reads TGTGCCAGCAGCCCCCGCGGGAGGGCCTTTCTTGAGCAGTTCTTC. Its translation: CASSPRGRAFLEQFF. The genes are TRBV11-2 and TRBJ2-1; TRBD2 aligns across 9 bases. Germline CDR1 reads SGHAT; CDR2 reads FQNNGV. V dropped 5 bases and J dropped 9; count of bases not matched to a gene: 11. This CDR3 is 15 amino acids long.

The chain has TRBV20-1 and TRBJ2-1; no reliable D call. This CDR3 has 14 amino acids. The V and J ends lost 6 bases and 0 bases respectively, with 12 bases between them. Germline loops: CDR1 DFQATT, CDR2 SNEGSKA (reference sequence). Here the CDR3 reads CSAPLQSSYNEQFF. The CDR3 DNA reads TGCAGTGCCCCACTACAGAGCTCCTACAATGAGCAGTTCTTC.

This clonotype was seen a few times. The rearrangement links TRBV7-9 to TRBJ2-7; possibly TRBD2 for D (5 bases). Looked up from germline, CDR1 is SEHNR and CDR2 is FQNEAQ (reference sequence). V lost 1 base and J lost 4, with 11 bases in between. CDR3 length: 14 residues. CDR3 coding DNA: TGTGCCAGCAGCTTAGTAAGGACGGGGTACGAGCAGTACTTC. Its protein product is CASSLVRTGYEQYF.

As DNA, the CDR3 is TGCAGTGCTAATCCGGGACTAGCGGGGAGCAATGAGCAGTTCTTC. Its protein product is CSANPGLAGSNEQFF. V gene TRBV20-1 combines with J gene TRBJ2-1, with 13 nucleotides matching TRBD2. Trimming cost V 4 bases and J 6 bases; bases outside gene matches: 6. The CDR3 is 15 residues long. Germline CDR1 is DFQATT and CDR2 is SNEGSKA (reference sequence).

The sample holds a few counts of this clonotype. V gene TRBV9 combines with J gene TRBJ2-1; maybe TRBD1 (5 bases). The V and J ends lost 3 bases and 0 bases respectively, with 16 bases between them. Germline lookup yields CDR1 SGDLS and CDR2 YYNGEE. CDR3 length: 17 amino acids. CDR3 loop: CASSADTNVSSYNEQFF. For the CDR3, the DNA is TGTGCCAGCAGCGCGGACACTAACGTAAGCTCCTACAATGAGCAGTTCTTC.

This chain joins TRBV27 and TRBJ2-7; a weak D match, TRBD1 (6 bases). V dropped 8 bases and J dropped 6 bases, with 14 bases sitting between them. CDR1 is MNHEY and CDR2 is SMNVEV in the germline V gene (reference sequence). This CDR3 has 12 residues. The DNA of the CDR3 is TGTGCCAGCGGACCCACAGGGCCCGAGCAGTACTTC. The encoded protein is CASGPTGPEQYF.

This clonotype was picked up one time. This may arise from a read error, as a much more abundant clone is one base away. Because it lacks the conserved phenylalanine or tryptophan at the end, this CDR3 is likely a read error. The chain couples TRBV10-3 to TRBJ2-7; D perhaps matches TRBD1 (5 bases). Trimming took off 11 bases at V and 2 bases at J, with 19 bases between the two ends. This CDR3 has 14 residues. Per germline, CDR1 ENHRY and CDR2 SYGVKD. The CDR3 loop is CAVGVAAFAYEQYL. In nucleotides, the CDR3 is TGTGCCGTAGGGGTTGCGGCTTTTGCCTACGAGCAGTACTTA.

A few counts support this clonotype. The CDR3 sequence: CASSLAGAWTGAWKNTGELFF. The DNA for the CDR3 is TGCGCCAGCAGCTTGGCAGGGGCATGGACCGGTGCCTGGAAGAACACCGGGGAGCTGTTTTTT. The chain has TRBV5-1 and TRBJ2-2; the D gene is possibly TRBD1 (6 bases). The V end was cut by 0 bases, the J end by 1 base, with 25 bases between. The CDR3 sequence is 21 residues long. In germline, CDR1 is SGHRS, CDR2 YFSETQ.

CDR3 residues: CASSYSPWTGADQPQHF. The CDR3 DNA follows: TGTGCCAGCAGTTATAGCCCCTGGACAGGGGCTGATCAGCCCCAGCATTTT. This chain links TRBV6-2 or TRBV6-3 with TRBJ1-5; 9 bases align to TRBD1. This CDR3 comprises 17 residues. The V gene end was trimmed by 3 bases and the J gene end by 5 bases; junction bases not matched to a gene: 11. Germline values: CDR1 MNHEY, CDR2 SVGEGT.

This clonotype appeared many times. The chain has TRBV6-6 and TRBJ2-5; 12 nucleotides agree with TRBD2. The CDR3 is 15 residues long. Germline CDR1 is MNHNY and CDR2 is SVGAGI (reference sequence). The V segment lost 6 bases and the J segment 5 bases; nucleotides outside the gene matches: 7. The CDR3, as DNA: TGTGCCAGCAGCAGACCTAGCGGGGGGGCCGAGACCCAGTACTTC. It yields the protein CASSRPSGGAETQYF.

The table lists this clonotype with a count of one. V gene TRBV28 combines with J gene TRBJ2-7; D unclear. This CDR3 has 12 amino acids. The germline V gene encodes CDR1 MDHEN and CDR2 SYDVKM. V was clipped by 5 bases and J by 5 bases, with 10 bases between them. Here the CDR3 reads CASSGMRDEQYF. Here the CDR3 DNA reads TGTGCCAGCAGTGGGATGCGAGACGAGCAGTACTTC.